This T cell receptor (beta chain) was identified in a study of blood T cell repertoires in COVID-19. Study as a whole: From T cells, B-cell-depleted T cells, or PBMCs came the material, which was cDNA or gDNA.

Germline V gives CDR1 SGHAT, CDR2 FQNNGV. With 5 bases removed from V and 1 base from J, the gap between germline ends came to 6 bases. The CDR3 extends over 13 amino acids. Clones were read by immunoSEQ multiplex PCR, and TCRdb kept only the in-frame ones, dropping some. The sample holds fewer than 400,000 clones, around 90% seen once. Patients of the Seattle cohort, enrolled during active infection, were followed longitudinally. Sequenced material: peripheral blood. The chain has TRBV11-2 and TRBJ1-3; D is unresolved. This clonotype originated in a woman aged 25 to 45 with COVID-19, enrolled during active disease. The CDR3 sequence: CASSDTSGNTIYF. The CDR3 coding sequence is TGTGCCAGCAGCGACACTTCTGGAAACACCATATATTTT.